This TCR beta chain was identified in a study of T-cell reconstitution after alpha-beta-depleted transplantation in children. Notes on the study in general: At one year after transplant, newly produced T cells mostly accounted for T-cell counts and diversity.

Unique molecular identifiers were used to barcode this TCRbeta library. Using its own MiXCR run on the PCR reads, TCRdb lists one record per CDR3 protein. The sample yields over 200,000 distinct CDR3 sequences, around 8.4% seen once. Relative to its sample, this clonotype is hyperexpanded. Its antigen is unknown. Between the trimmed V and J ends, which lost 5 bases and 8 bases, there was a span of 21 bases. CDR1 is SGHVS and CDR2 is FNYEAQ in the germline V gene. The CDR3 spans 15 residues. This clonotype originated in a male patient aged 2 to 10 who had a stem cell transplant for acute myeloid leukemia, so the T cells may come from the graft donor. The V and J genes are TRBV7-6 and TRBJ1-2; D call uncertain. Sequences were derived from PBMCs, mostly from graft donor cells, sampled 360 days after TCRalphabeta/CD19-depleted stem cell transplant. This CDR3 reads CASSPISGLDGGYTF. In DNA, the CDR3 is TGTGCCAGCAGCCCGATAAGCGGGTTGGATGGAGGCTACACCTTC.